The 30 T cell receptor beta chains listed next were all sequenced from one sample in a study of radiotherapy plus CTLA-4 blockade in lung cancer. Generated by immunoSEQ multiplex PCR, the TCRdb table keeps only in-frame clones and is missing some. The repertoire has about 40,000 clones, just over 85% of them found once; the top ten carry around a fifth. The sequencing used peripheral blood, collected from a patient treated with radiotherapy plus ipilimumab. The receptors originated from a human donor with non-small cell lung cancer whose response to radiotherapy plus ipilimumab could not be evaluated.

This chain uses TRBV21-1 with TRBJ2-3; TRBD2 is the table's D call and was not checked against the DNA. TRBV21-1 is a listed pseudogene. CDR3 size: 14 residues. The CDR3, as DNA: TGTGCCAGCAGCAAACCGGGACTTGTAGATACGCAGTATTTT. Translated: CASSKPGLVDTQYF.

The chain couples TRBV5-8 to TRBJ2-5; 11 bases are a match to TRBD1. The CDR3 sequence is 19 residues long. The V gene end was trimmed by 2 bases and the J gene end by 4 bases; junction bases not matched to a gene: 16. The germline V gene has CDR1 SGHTS and CDR2 YDEGEE. This CDR3 reads CASSFPNSGQGAGRETQYF. CDR3 nucleotide sequence: TGTGCCAGCAGCTTCCCCAACTCCGGACAGGGGGCTGGAAGAGAGACCCAGTACTTC.

The genes are TRBV7-2 and TRBJ2-2; TRBD2 matches at 14 bases. CDR3 length equals 17 residues. Germline CDR1 reads SGHTA; CDR2 reads FQGNSA. The trim removed 1 base at V and 7 bases at J, leaving 5 bases unmatched. The CDR3 is CASSLGLAGGLGGELFF. The CDR3 nucleotides are TGTGCCAGCAGCTTAGGACTAGCGGGGGGGCTCGGCGGGGAGCTGTTTTTT.

The chain has TRBV29-1 and TRBJ2-1; 16 nucleotides agree with TRBD2. Germline assignment: CDR1 SQVTM and CDR2 ANQGSEA. The CDR3 covers 14 residues. V lost 6 bases, J lost 9 bases, and 5 bases stayed unmatched. The CDR3 spells CSVRGTSGRGEQFF. In DNA form, the CDR3 reads TGCAGCGTCCGGGGGACTAGCGGGAGGGGTGAGCAGTTCTTC.

The gene calls are TRBV5-6 and TRBJ2-1; possible D gene TRBD2, 6 bases. The CDR3 consists of 11 residues. Germline lookup yields CDR1 SGHDT and CDR2 YYEEEE. Trimming removed 1 base at V and 15 bases at J, with 11 bases between. This CDR3 reads CASSLSREWFF. CDR3 bases: TGTGCCAGCAGCTTGAGTCGGGAGTGGTTCTTC.

The chain combines TRBV23-1 with TRBJ1-2; 8 bases are shared with TRBD1. TRBV23-1 is flagged as an ORF with uncertain function. The CDR3 spans 14 residues. The V gene end was trimmed by 7 bases and the J gene end by 6 bases; junction bases not matched to a gene: 10. CDR3: CASKLGQGVDGYTF. Here the CDR3 DNA reads TGCGCCAGCAAGCTAGGACAGGGTGTGGATGGCTACACCTTC.

The chain has TRBV6-6 and TRBJ2-6; D unresolved. V was pared by 10 bases and J by 4 bases, with 2 bases between. Germline CDR1 is MNHNY and CDR2 is SVGAGI (reference sequence). This CDR3 spans 10 amino acids. CDR3 amino acids: CATGANVLTF. The CDR3 DNA reads as TGTGCCACGGGGGCCAACGTCCTGACTTTC.

J is TRBJ2-7 and V is TRBV2; 7 bases line up with TRBD1. The CDR3 loop spans 12 amino acids. Germline lookup yields CDR1 SNHLY and CDR2 FYNNEI. Germline trimming cut 8 bases from V and 4 bases from J; bases unmatched to any gene: 5. The CDR3 sequence is CASLGDSYEQYF. CDR3 bases: TGTGCCAGCTTGGGGGACAGTTACGAGCAGTACTTC.

This chain uses TRBV7-9 with TRBJ2-7; tentatively, D is TRBD1 (7 bases). Germline loops: CDR1 SEHNR, CDR2 FQNEAQ (reference sequence). CDR3 length: 15 residues. Deletions cut 4 bases from V and 0 bases from J, with 13 bases between. CDR3: CASSSAGGSSYEQYF. The CDR3 region has the DNA TGTGCCAGCAGCTCCGCAGGGGGGAGCTCCTACGAGCAGTACTTC.

The chain couples TRBV9 to TRBJ1-2; 8 bases fit TRBD1. The CDR3 length is 15 residues. Looked up from germline, CDR1 is SGDLS and CDR2 is YYNGEE. Trimming cost V 4 bases and J 8 bases; bases outside gene matches: 13. The CDR3 sequence is CASSPRTGTPHGYTF. In DNA form, the CDR3 reads TGTGCCAGCAGCCCCCGGACAGGGACTCCCCACGGCTACACCTTC.

The V call is TRBV11-2, the J call TRBJ2-7; D perhaps matches TRBD2 (7 bases). Germline V gene sequence: CDR1 SGHAT, CDR2 FQNNGV. The CDR3 has 15 amino acids. V lost 4 bases and J lost 2, with 15 bases in between. CDR3 nucleotide sequence: TGTGCCAGCAGCTCAGCCCCGGGGGGCCCCTACGAGCAGTACTTC. It codes for CASSSAPGGPYEQYF.

The chain recombines TRBV5-1 with TRBJ2-7; 7 bases agree with TRBD1. J was trimmed by 2 bases and V by 0 bases; bases with no gene match: 5. Germline V lookup: CDR1 SGHRS, CDR2 YFSETQ. The CDR3 extends over 15 amino acids. The CDR3 loop reads CASSLDRGETYEQYF. CDR3 sequence (DNA): TGCGCCAGCAGCTTGGACAGGGGTGAGACCTACGAGCAGTACTTC.

The rearrangement uses TRBV5-1 and TRBJ2-3, with 7 bases identical to TRBD2. With V trimmed by 0 bases and J by 0 bases, 7 bases remained unmatched. Germline CDR1 SGHRS, CDR2 YFSETQ. The CDR3 has 17 residues. CDR3 DNA: TGCGCCAGCAGCTTGGAGGCCTGGGGGGGGAGCACAGATACGCAGTATTTT. Encoded protein: CASSLEAWGGSTDTQYF.

The rearrangement uses TRBV28 and TRBJ1-1, with TRBD1 as a possible D gene (5 bases). Trimming pared 6 bases from V and 3 bases from J, leaving 14 bases between. In germline, CDR1 is MDHEN, CDR2 SYDVKM. This CDR3 is 14 amino acids long. Here the CDR3 reads CASRWAGSDTEAFF. CDR3 DNA: TGTGCCAGCAGATGGGCAGGGTCGGACACTGAAGCTTTCTTT. Looking up the rest from reference TRBV28 and TRBJ1-1 gives the full variable domain: DVKVTQSSRYLVKRTGEKVFLECVQDMDHENMFWYRQDPGLGLRLIYFSYDVKMKEKGDIPEGYSVSREKKERFSLILESASTNQTSMYLCASRWAGSDTEAFFGQGTRLTVV.

The chain recombines TRBV28 with TRBJ2-7; D possibly corresponds to TRBD2 (5 bases). Trimming cost V 4 bases and J 0 bases, with 7 bases left between them. The CDR3 contains 13 residues. Germline V gene data show CDR1 as MDHEN and CDR2 as SYDVKM. The CDR3 region is CASSSGNSYEQYF. The CDR3 DNA reads as TGTGCCAGCAGTTCCGGGAACTCCTACGAGCAGTACTTC.

J is TRBJ1-1 and V is TRBV5-1, with TRBD1 matching 8 bases. This CDR3 is built from 16 residues. Germline-derived CDR1 and CDR2 are SGHRS and YFSETQ. Unmatched junction bases numbered 5, after V lost 0 bases and J lost 1 base. Here the CDR3 reads CASSLVGQGPNTEAFF. The CDR3 bases are TGCGCCAGCAGCTTGGTAGGACAGGGACCGAACACTGAAGCTTTCTTT.

The gene calls are TRBV27 and TRBJ2-7, with TRBD1 identical over 10 bases. The CDR3 is made up of 15 amino acids. Trimming took 3 bases from V and 3 from J; bases not matched to a gene: 5. Germline V gives CDR1 MNHEY, CDR2 SMNVEV (reference sequence). CDR3 DNA: TGTGCCAGCAGTTTGCCGGGACAGGGGATCTACGAGCAGTACTTC. Translating it yields CASSLPGQGIYEQYF.

V is TRBV11-2 and J is TRBJ1-1; D unclear. V lost 8 bases, J lost 1 base, and 14 bases lay in between. The CDR3 has 14 amino acids. Germline V gene sequence: CDR1 SGHAT, CDR2 FQNNGV. The chain's CDR3 is CASRALIRNTEAFF. The CDR3 DNA sequence: TGTGCCAGCCGAGCTTTGATCCGGAACACTGAAGCTTTCTTT.

This clone was detected a few times. The chain has TRBV5-1 and TRBJ1-5; D is possibly TRBD1 (5 bases). The CDR3 has 13 residues. Germline CDR1 reads SGHRS; CDR2 reads YFSETQ. Trimming stripped 4 bases from V and 8 bases from J, with 13 bases between. CDR3: CASSPLGLKPQHF. CDR3 sequence (DNA): TGCGCCAGCAGCCCGCTGGGACTGAAGCCCCAGCATTTT.

The DNA for the CDR3 is TGCAGCGTTGAATTACAGACGAACACTGAAGCTTTCTTT. Translating it yields CSVELQTNTEAFF. The rearrangement joins TRBV29-1 to TRBJ1-1; D gene ambiguous. With 2 bases removed from V and 1 base from J, the gap between germline ends came to 8 bases. Germline V CDR1 and CDR2: SQVTM, ANQGSEA. The CDR3 has 13 amino acids.

This chain uses TRBV7-2 with TRBJ2-7; 9 bases match TRBD2. This CDR3 has 15 residues. Germline values: CDR1 SGHTA, CDR2 FQGNSA. The V segment lost 2 bases and the J segment 1 base; nucleotides outside the gene matches: 3. The CDR3 loop reads CASSLFSGSSYEQYF. The CDR3 DNA reads TGTGCCAGCAGCTTATTTAGCGGGAGTTCCTACGAGCAGTACTTC.

The CDR3 nucleotides read TGTGCCAGCACCCGGGACACCGGGGAGCTGTTTTTT. Its translation is CASTRDTGELFF. V gene TRBV13 combines with J gene TRBJ2-2, with D unresolved. The CDR3 length is 12 residues. CDR1 PRHDT and CDR2 FYEKMQ come from the germline V gene (reference sequence). With 7 bases removed from V and 3 bases from J, the gap between germline ends came to 6 bases.

The chain uses TRBV19 and TRBJ1-4; D remains unclear. Per germline, CDR1 LNHDA and CDR2 SQIVND (reference sequence). The germline V and J ends were trimmed by 11 bases and 3 bases, with 7 bases remaining between them. The CDR3 is made up of 11 amino acids. DNA of the CDR3: TGTGCCGTCCGTTCTAATGAAAAACTGTTTTTT. It yields the protein CAVRSNEKLFF.

The genes are TRBV5-4 and TRBJ1-1, with 12 nucleotides matching TRBD1. Trimming cost V 4 bases and J 2 bases; bases outside gene matches: 6. CDR3 length equals 16 residues. Germline V lookup: CDR1 SGHNT, CDR2 YYREEE (reference sequence). The CDR3 loop reads CASSTRDRGPNTEAFF. The CDR3 DNA is TGTGCCAGCAGCACCCGGGACAGGGGGCCCAACACTGAAGCTTTCTTT.

The DNA of the CDR3 is TGTGCCAGCAGCCGGATCAGGGCTGGGGCCAACGTCCTGACTTTC. Amino acids: CASSRIRAGANVLTF. The chain uses TRBV7-2 and TRBJ2-6; weak D call: TRBD1 (5 bases). CDR3 length: 15 residues. CDR1 is SGHTA, CDR2 FQGNSA, per germline. Trimming removed 5 bases from V and 2 bases from J, with 10 bases in between.

The rearrangement joins TRBV29-1 to TRBJ2-1, with TRBD1 identical over 7 bases. The V segment lost 6 bases and the J segment 5 bases; nucleotides outside the gene matches: 10. Germline V gene sequence: CDR1 SQVTM, CDR2 ANQGSEA. The CDR3 consists of 14 residues. This chain's CDR3 is CSVARDSQNNEQFF. CDR3 DNA: TGCAGCGTAGCCCGGGACAGCCAGAACAATGAGCAGTTCTTC.

This clone was seen a single time. The rearrangement joins TRBV7-8 to TRBJ2-5, with a possible D match to TRBD1 (6 bases). Germline V lookup: CDR1 SGHVS, CDR2 FQNEAQ. V was pared by 1 base and J by 5 bases, with 17 bases between. The CDR3 has 16 residues. CDR3 sequence (DNA): TGTGCCAGCAGCTTAGGTTTAGGTCAGGGGCTGGAGACCCAGTACTTC. Its protein product is CASSLGLGQGLETQYF.

The table lists this clone with a count of one. The chain is built from TRBV11-3 and TRBJ2-1, with 7 bases that match TRBD1. After removal of 1 base from V and 10 bases from J, the junction contained 10 bases not matched to a gene. CDR1 and CDR2 (germline): SGHNT, YENEEA. The CDR3 runs to 15 residues. Written as DNA, the CDR3 is TGTGCCAGCAGCTTAGGAGGACAGGTTCTCGGGGAGCAGTTCTTC. It encodes CASSLGGQVLGEQFF.

V and J are TRBV18 and TRBJ2-5, with 7 bases matching TRBD1. The CDR3 sequence is 16 residues long. CDR1 and CDR2 (germline): KGHSH, LQKENI. Unmatched junction bases numbered 6, after V lost 1 base and J lost 1 base. The CDR3 region is CASSPRGTVPQETQYF. CDR3 bases: TGTGCCAGCTCACCACGTGGGACAGTGCCCCAAGAGACCCAGTACTTC.

The rearrangement uses TRBV11-2 and TRBJ2-3, with D possibly TRBD2 on 7 matching bases. There are 16 residues in the CDR3. Germline V gene lookup returns CDR1 SGHAT and CDR2 FQNNGV. V was clipped by 5 bases and J by 3 bases, with 18 bases between them. Here the CDR3 reads CASSPGEGRVTDTQYF. The DNA for the CDR3 is TGTGCCAGCAGCCCAGGGGAGGGGAGGGTTACAGATACGCAGTATTTT. Combining the CDR3 with reference TRBV11-2 and TRBJ2-3 gives the whole variable domain EAGVAQSPRYKIIEKRQSVAFWCNPISGHATLYWYQQILGQGPKLLIQFQNNGVVDDSQLPKDRFSAERLKGVDSTLKIQPAKLEDSAVYLCASSPGEGRVTDTQYFGPGTRLTVL.